The text below deals with one T cell receptor (beta chain). Its target is unknown. A read error may be the cause here, since a much bigger clone is one base away. This specimen belongs to a study of T cell repertoires in cytomegalovirus infection. Overall study context: It can be stated that public TCR beta signatures indicated CMV infection as well as a matching HLA type. Findings and limits, study-wide: Identification of carriers of CMV plus the relevant HLA was achieved through cumulative public TCR beta family frequency. Dominating the ex vivo response were HLA-C-restricted CMV-specific TCR beta clonotypes.

TCRdb redid the calling of the reads with MiXCR, one entry per CDR3 protein. The table includes 680,000 or so distinct CDR3 sequences, 35% to 45% detected once. This TCR was recovered from a human donor in good health (CMV status not recorded). Some clones in this sample may be carry-over from other donors' samples. The sequenced sample consisted of PBMCs.

The CDR3 protein is CASSLGLGEQFF. The DNA of the CDR3 is TGTGCCAGCAGCTTAGGCTTGGGTGAGCAGTTCTTC. The chain uses TRBV7-2 and TRBJ2-1; no reliable D call. This CDR3 spans 12 amino acids. Germline CDR1 SGHTA, CDR2 FQGNSA. Between the trimmed V and J ends, which lost 1 base and 9 bases, there was a span of 7 bases.